This paragraph covers one T cell receptor (beta chain) sequence. The data originate from a study of blood T cells in healthy people across ages. Germline loops: CDR1 MDHEN, CDR2 SYDVKM. V lost 4 bases, J lost 0 bases, and 24 bases stayed unmatched. The CDR3 loop spans 22 amino acids. With a J-beta primer mix and a sample-barcoded 5' primer, a second PCR ran about 7 to 12 cycles. TCRdb ran MiXCR on the 5' RACE reads and lists one entry per CDR3 protein. The table lists over a million distinct CDR3 sequences, less than 25% of them singletons, with 0.75% in the top ten. The same sample was also used in a study of T cells of mothers and their children. From that study: The authors used all extracted RNA for cDNA synthesis, at around 1.5 ug per 15 ul.

The gene calls are TRBV28 and TRBJ2-7, with 10 bases that match TRBD2. Sequenced input: blood. The source of this sequence is a girl aged 2-9 years in good health. CDR3 loop: CASSCPQELRLSSGRFSYEQYF. CDR3 nucleotide sequence: TGTGCCAGCAGTTGTCCTCAAGAGCTCAGACTATCTAGCGGGAGATTCTCCTACGAGCAGTACTTC.